A single TCR beta chain is shown here with its context. Its recognized antigen is unknown. The sample holds no much larger clone one base away, and base qualities are not on file. The CDR1 and CDR2 encoded by the germline V gene are ENHRY and SYGVKD. Germline trimming amounts to 6 bases on V and 3 bases on J, with 6 as the count of junction bases outside the gene matches. The CDR3 numbers 14 residues from cysteine through phenylalanine. Only the CDR3 region is kept as DNA, spanning 42 bases read in frame from base 1. This sample stems from a study of blood T cell repertoires in COVID-19 (dated by TCRdb to 2019 to 2021). In the study overall: Collaborator samples came from the United States, Italy and Spain and covered acute and convalescent phases of COVID-19. The material from the prospective study consisted of cDNA or gDNA derived from T cells, B-cell-depleted T cells, or PBMCs. The dataset comprised deeply sampled blood TCRbeta repertoires from subjects exposed to, actively infected with, or recovered from COVID-19. The repertoires were released in a freely available public database meant as a resource for research on the immune response to SARS-CoV-2. Samples came from the ongoing ImmuneRACE study (first 160 participants) plus 1,254 subjects from 6 global collaborators. The sample metadata nearly always contained a de-identified subject ID, COVID-19 status, age in years and sex. Where available, HLA class I and class II types were obtained from metadata supplied by the sample provider rather than from assay-based typing. The paper as a whole reports these results and caveats: The amount of clinical and demographic metadata varied by source and participant and was provided uncurated.

The immunoSEQ Assay, a bias-controlled multiplex PCR, was used to amplify TCRbeta CDR3 regions from genomic DNA. In the original analysis: Nucleated cell counts per sample were estimated from amplification of reference gene primers within the assay. To quantify the absolute abundance of each unique TCRbeta CDR3 rearrangement, sequence reads were collapsed and filtered. Productive Simpson clonality was computed per sample as the square root of Simpson's diversity index over productive rearrangements. Imported from immuneACCESS, the table was reduced by TCRdb to in-frame sequences with V and J called. These copies leave out some clones; in studies compared against another copy, an unresolved V gene accounts for under half, and the cause of the remainder is not known. D and trimming come from the DNA, and the V and J calls and clone size come from that table. The sample table contains approximately 440,000 clones; only one count was recorded for 90% of them. Of the sample, more than 0.55% is held by the ten largest clones.

Enrolling through a virtual design, the prospective study's participants ranged in age from roughly 18 to 95 years and lived across roughly 23 United States geographic areas. In the prospective study, participants were assigned to cohorts based on the clinical history participants reported in a screening survey and a study questionnaire. Recovered participants in ImmuneRACE Cohort 3 were defined as having two consecutive negative NP/OP PCR tests, clearance from a healthcare professional, or resolution of symptoms. In the prospective study, whole blood, serum and a nasopharyngeal or oropharyngeal swab were collected from each participant by mobile phlebotomists. Participants in the prospective study had the option to provide additional blood draws and questionnaires over an approximately 2-month period. Before DNA extraction, blood samples from the prospective study were shipped at room temperature or frozen.

The sequence is built from TRBV10-3 and TRBJ1-1; a stretch of 8 junction bases matches TRBD1. Sequences were obtained from PBMCs or T cells enriched from blood (not recorded which). This sequence originates from a man younger than 35 who had recovered from COVID-19. The CDR3 in this case is CAIRLSQGDTEAFF. In nucleotides, the sequence is TGTGCCATCAGACTTTCACAGGGGGACACTGAAGCTTTCTTT.